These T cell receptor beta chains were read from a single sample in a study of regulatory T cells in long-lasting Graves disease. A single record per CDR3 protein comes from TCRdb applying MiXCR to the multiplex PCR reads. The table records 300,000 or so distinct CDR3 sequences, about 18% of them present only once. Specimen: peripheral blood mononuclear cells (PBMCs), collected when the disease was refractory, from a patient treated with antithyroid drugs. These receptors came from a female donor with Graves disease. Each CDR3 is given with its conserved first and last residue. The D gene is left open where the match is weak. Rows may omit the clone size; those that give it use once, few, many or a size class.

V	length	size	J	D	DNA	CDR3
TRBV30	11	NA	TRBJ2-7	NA	TGTGCCTGGGGTCGGCAGGGGCCCCGGTACTTC	CAWGRQGPRYF
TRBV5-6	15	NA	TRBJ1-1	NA	TGTGCCAGCAGCTTGGCCGTCTTGACGAACACTGAAGCTTTCTTT	CASSLAVLTNTEAFF
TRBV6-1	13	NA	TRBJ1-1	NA	TGTGCCGGAAGCAGGGAACCCTACACTGAAGCTTTCTTT	CAGSREPYTEAFF
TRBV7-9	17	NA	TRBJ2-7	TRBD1	TGTGCCAGCAGCTCAGAGAGGGGCCTGGGACAGGCCTACGAGCAGTACTTC	CASSSERGLGQAYEQYF
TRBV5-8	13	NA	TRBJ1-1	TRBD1	TGCGCCGGCGGAGACAGGGGGCAGACTGAAGCTTTCTTT	CAGGDRGQTEAFF
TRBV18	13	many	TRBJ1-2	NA	TGTGCCAGCTCGCCACAGGGTTACTATGGCTACACCTTC	CASSPQGYYGYTF
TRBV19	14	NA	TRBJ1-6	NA	TGTGCCAGTAGTATTCGGCTGGGGAATTCACCCCTCCACTTT	CASSIRLGNSPLHF
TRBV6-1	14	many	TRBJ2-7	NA	TGTGCCAGCAGTGAAGCCGGGCCTACAGGAGTCGGAAACTTC	CASSEAGPTGVGNF
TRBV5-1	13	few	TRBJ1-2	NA	TGCGCCAGCAGCTCGGGACACAACTATGGCTACACCTTC	CASSSGHNYGYTF
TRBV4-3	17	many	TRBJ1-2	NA	TGCGCCAGCAGCCAAAATCCTGACAGGTTCATACCCTATGGCTACACCTTC	CASSQNPDRFIPYGYTF
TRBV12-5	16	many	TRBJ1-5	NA	TGTGCTAGTGGTTTGGTAGCAGGGCTAAGCACTCAGCCCCAGCATTTT	CASGLVAGLSTQPQHF
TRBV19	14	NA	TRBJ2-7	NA	TGTGCCAGTAGTATAACCAGCGGACCCTACGAGCAGTACTTC	CASSITSGPYEQYF
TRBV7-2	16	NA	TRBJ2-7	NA	TGTGCCAGCAGCTTAGTTTTCGGCCAGCCCCCCTATGAGCAGTACTTC	CASSLVFGQPPYEQYF
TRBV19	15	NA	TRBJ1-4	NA	TGTGCCAGTAGCACCCAGTTATCAGGGACTGAAAAACTGTTTTTT	CASSTQLSGTEKLFF
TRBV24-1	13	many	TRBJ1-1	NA	TGTGCCACCAGGGATAGCCTAGGGACTGAAGCTTTCTTT	CATRDSLGTEAFF
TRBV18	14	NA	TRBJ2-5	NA	TGTGCCAGCCCACCAGGGCAGCTCCAAGAGACCCAGTACTTC	CASPPGQLQETQYF